This TCR beta chain was retrieved from a study of shared clonotypes between healthy human individuals (dated by TCRdb to 2019 to 2021). Study-level background: Three men and two women, aged 18 to 49 years, made up the cohort. For each donor, three plates each were used for CD4 naive and CD4 memory, two plates were used for CD8 naive, and one plate was used for CD8 memory. To estimate repertoire size and how much clonotype sharing occurs between individuals, the study deeply sequenced the blood TCR repertoires of 5 or 6 healthy adults. Leukapheresis yielded between about 0.85 and 9.5 billion PBMCs per donor. To increase sequencing depth and limit assay-specific biases, different laboratories used diverse techniques to prepare libraries and sequence TCR repertoires.

Relative to germline, V is 4 bases shorter and J is 0 bases shorter, with 12 bases between their ends. CDR1 and CDR2 were assigned from the germline V gene as LGHNA and YSLEER. The CDR3 goes from the cysteine to the phenylalanine over 16 residues. Kept here is only the CDR3 DNA, which spans 48 bases and is read in frame from base 1. This clone has just one count. What this receptor recognizes is not known. No base-level quality is on record; no much larger clone is a single base apart. Results the study describes overall, beyond this receptor: Pairwise subsampling led to the expectation that sequencing depth would affect the degree of clonotype sharing among donors. Rarefaction of sorted-subset datasets indicated incomplete sequencing despite the large sequencing depth. Larger estimated clonotype richness was generally found for naive subsets than for memory subsets. The small number of donors limited the genetic and exposure-history diversity represented. When a few donors were compared, the shared fraction of clonotypes was roughly 4.8% for naive CD4, around 3.5% for naive CD8, more than 2% for memory CD4, and 0.35% to 0.5% for memory CD8. Sampling was restricted to blood, and TCR repertoires in tissues likely differ from the TCR repertoires found in blood. Compared with non-shared clonotypes, the clonotypes found in all four sorted-subset donors had higher generation probabilities.

Using the deep immunoSEQ assay, TCR CDR3 regions were amplified from genomic DNA by multiplex PCR. For each cell subset, the extracted genomic DNA was distributed evenly across all wells of several immunoSEQ 96-well plates, and each plate served as one replicate. For sorted subsets, roughly 0.2 ug genomic DNA, equal to about 30,000 T cell genomes, was loaded into each replicate PCR. Purified libraries were measured with a Qubit 3.0 fluorometer, size-checked on a Bioanalyzer 2100, and measured again with the KAPA Library Quantification kit. Every immunoSEQ 96-well plate was sequenced on a dedicated single-read 150-cycle Illumina NextSeq 550 flow cell. The published analysis was carried out like this. Because the immunoSEQ output held only junctional sequences and lacked quality scores, the filtering could not match the filtering applied to full-length reads. To assign V/J genes and CDR3, sequences were annotated using PyIR, a Python wrapper for IgBLAST v1.9, with IMGT germline references. Reads were filtered out if the reads had weak V/J assignments (E-value above 1e-6), no CDR3, stop codons, out-of-frame junctions, or ambiguous translated residues. A V3J clonotype was defined by an identical inferred V gene, J gene, and CDR3 amino acid sequence. Percentage overlap between repertoires was computed as shared unique clonotypes divided by the size of the smaller repertoire. Three approaches were used to assess repertoire richness: RTK rarefaction, the Chao1 estimator, and Recon v2.1 estimates of unobserved clonotypes. Generation probabilities were computed with OLGA for all TCRbeta clonotypes obtained by the gDNA method from four donors. As stored in TCRdb, this immuneACCESS dataset retains in-frame rearrangements with V and J assigned. A fraction of the clones does not appear; measured against another copy, unresolved V genes explain less than half of the discrepancy, and the remainder lacks a known reason. That table furnishes V, J and clone size, whereas the DNA furnished D and trimming. The sample data list about 1.5 million clones, and roughly 97% of these were observed just once. Approximately 1% of the sample goes to the ten largest clones.

Donors were healthy HIV-negative adults with no recently reported acute infections or vaccinations. Every donor was a Caucasian adult living in Nashville, Tennessee, USA. CD4+ T cells were enriched by magnetic negative selection; naive cells were then positively selected on CD45RA, and the negative fraction formed the memory subset. After blood collection by leukapheresis, PBMCs were isolated using Ficoll-Histopaque density gradient centrifugation and then cryopreserved in the vapor phase of liquid nitrogen. Purity and quantity of every magnetically sorted T cell population were checked by analytical flow cytometry. Genomic DNA was isolated from every sorted fraction and measured by UV absorbance on a Nanodrop 2000c.

The material sequenced was naive CD4+ T cells sorted from blood. Explained via the paper, the cell subset or site label denotes: CD45RA+ positively selected. This clonotype was sampled from a man aged 25-45 years in good health. The chain is assembled from TRBV4-3 and TRBJ2-2, and the D gene may be TRBD1, 6 bases matching. The CDR3 has the sequence CASSPRTVPNTGELFF. Here is the DNA: TGCGCCAGCAGCCCGAGGACAGTGCCGAACACCGGGGAGCTGTTTTTT.